This TCR beta chain is from a study of T cell responses to AZD1222 COVID-19 vaccine. Here immunoSEQ multiplex PCR was the method, and the copy in TCRdb shows in-frame clones only, minus some. The top ten clones hold about 26% of a sample with under 150,000 clones, approximately 80% of them seen once. The CDR3 has 16 residues. The trim removed 2 bases at V and 4 bases at J, leaving 7 bases unmatched. The germline V gene encodes CDR1 KGHSH and CDR2 LQKENI. Specimen: peripheral blood, collected 28 days after the second AZD1222 dose. This sequence joins TRBV18 and TRBJ1-2; 10 nucleotides align to TRBD1. This TCR was sampled from an adult who received the AZD1222 COVID-19 vaccine. CDR3 sequence reads: CASSPVGQGTVYGYTF. The CDR3 DNA reads as TGTGCCAGCTCACCAGTGGGACAGGGGACGGTCTATGGCTACACCTTC.